These T cell receptor beta chains were read from a single sample in a study of T cell responses to AZD1222 COVID-19 vaccine. The data were produced by immunoSEQ multiplex PCR, yet TCRdb's version contains in-frame clones alone and is incomplete. The data contain 180,000 or so clones, around 92% of them singletons. Sequenced material: peripheral blood, taken 28 days after the second AZD1222 dose. The receptors were gathered from an adult who received the AZD1222 COVID-19 vaccine. CDR3s include the opening cysteine and the closing phenylalanine or tryptophan. Fields, in order: D gene, clone size, CDR3 length, J gene, V gene, CDR3 protein, CDR3 DNA. The D gene is left open where the match is weak. Size is omitted from some rows. Given values are once, few, many or a class for expanded clones.

D gene: .
clone size: .
CDR3 length: 15
J gene: TRBJ2-5
V gene: TRBV5-4
CDR3 protein: CASSLNPGDQETQYF
CDR3 DNA: TGTGCCAGCAGCTTGAATCCAGGCGACCAAGAGACCCAGTACTTC

D gene: TRBD1
clone size: .
CDR3 length: 13
J gene: TRBJ2-5
V gene: TRBV7-2
CDR3 protein: CASSLDRRETQYF
CDR3 DNA: TGTGCCAGCAGCTTGGACAGGAGAGAGACCCAGTACTTC

D gene: .
clone size: .
CDR3 length: 16
J gene: TRBJ1-1
V gene: TRBV3-1/TRBV3-2
CDR3 protein: CASSQLKTLPGEEAFF
CDR3 DNA: TGTGCCAGCAGCCAACTTAAGACTCTACCGGGCGAGGAAGCTTTCTTT

D gene: TRBD2
clone size: .
CDR3 length: 15
J gene: TRBJ2-1
V gene: TRBV6-4
CDR3 protein: CASSGTSGGYNEQFF
CDR3 DNA: TGTGCCAGCAGTGGGACTAGCGGGGGTTACAATGAGCAGTTCTTC

D gene: .
clone size: .
CDR3 length: 12
J gene: TRBJ1-2
V gene: TRBV12-3/TRBV12-4
CDR3 protein: CASSSYSGGYTF
CDR3 DNA: TGTGCCAGCAGTTCATACAGTGGCGGCTACACCTTC

D gene: .
clone size: .
CDR3 length: 11
J gene: TRBJ2-7
V gene: TRBV20-1
CDR3 protein: CSAIQNYEQYF
CDR3 DNA: TGCAGTGCTATACAAAACTACGAGCAGTACTTC

D gene: TRBD1
clone size: once
CDR3 length: 12
J gene: TRBJ2-5
V gene: TRBV19
CDR3 protein: CASSVIGGTQYF
CDR3 DNA: TGTGCCAGTAGTGTTATAGGGGGCACCCAGTACTTC

D gene: .
clone size: .
CDR3 length: 15
J gene: TRBJ2-7
V gene: TRBV7-9
CDR3 protein: CASSLGHGPVYEQYF
CDR3 DNA: TGTGCCAGCAGCTTAGGACACGGACCGGTCTACGAGCAGTACTTC

D gene: .
clone size: once
CDR3 length: 16
J gene: TRBJ1-4
V gene: TRBV6-2/TRBV6-3
CDR3 protein: CASSYIRGSGSPKLFF
CDR3 DNA: TGTGCCAGCAGTTACATACGAGGCAGCGGCAGCCCAAAACTGTTTTTT

D gene: .
clone size: .
CDR3 length: 16
J gene: TRBJ1-1
V gene: TRBV18
CDR3 protein: CASGPRGGIWDTEAFF
CDR3 DNA: TGTGCCAGCGGACCCCGGGGGGGGATCTGGGACACTGAAGCTTTCTTT

D gene: .
clone size: .
CDR3 length: 15
J gene: TRBJ1-1
V gene: TRBV19
CDR3 protein: CASSPRLGGNTEAFF
CDR3 DNA: TGTGCCAGTAGTCCCAGACTGGGGGGGAACACTGAAGCTTTCTTT

D gene: .
clone size: once
CDR3 length: 14
J gene: TRBJ1-4
V gene: TRBV14
CDR3 protein: CASSQESGVEKLFF
CDR3 DNA: TGTGCCAGCAGCCAAGAGAGTGGGGTGGAAAAACTGTTTTTT

D gene: TRBD2
clone size: .
CDR3 length: 14
J gene: TRBJ2-1
V gene: TRBV25-1
CDR3 protein: CASGEAGVFDEQFF
CDR3 DNA: TGTGCCAGCGGGGAAGCGGGAGTATTCGATGAGCAGTTCTTC

D gene: TRBD2
clone size: .
CDR3 length: 13
J gene: TRBJ2-1
V gene: TRBV7-2
CDR3 protein: CASTMTSGAAVFF
CDR3 DNA: TGTGCCAGCACCATGACTAGCGGAGCCGCGGTGTTCTTC

D gene: .
clone size: .
CDR3 length: 11
J gene: TRBJ2-1
V gene: TRBV28
CDR3 protein: CASEGGNEQFF
CDR3 DNA: TGTGCCAGTGAGGGGGGCAATGAGCAGTTCTTC

D gene: TRBD1
clone size: .
CDR3 length: 16
J gene: TRBJ2-2
V gene: TRBV7-9
CDR3 protein: CASSYRDRVNTGELFF
CDR3 DNA: TGTGCCAGCAGCTACCGGGACAGGGTGAACACCGGGGAGCTGTTTTTT

D gene: .
clone size: .
CDR3 length: 15
J gene: TRBJ1-1
V gene: TRBV2
CDR3 protein: CASSEAGRGPAQAFF
CDR3 DNA: TGTGCCAGCAGTGAAGCCGGTCGGGGTCCGGCGCAAGCTTTCTTT

D gene: .
clone size: .
CDR3 length: 16
J gene: TRBJ2-7
V gene: TRBV6-2/TRBV6-3
CDR3 protein: CASSYSRVGLSYEQYF
CDR3 DNA: TGTGCCAGCAGTTACTCGAGGGTTGGGCTCTCCTACGAGCAGTACTTC

D gene: TRBD1
clone size: .
CDR3 length: 16
J gene: TRBJ2-7
V gene: TRBV7-9
CDR3 protein: CASSSDSGTGGSGEYF
CDR3 DNA: TGTGCCAGCAGCTCAGACTCCGGGACAGGGGGCTCGGGGGAGTACTTC

D gene: .
clone size: .
CDR3 length: 14
J gene: TRBJ1-2
V gene: TRBV19
CDR3 protein: CASSEQVVDYGYTF
CDR3 DNA: TGTGCCAGTAGTGAACAGGTCGTGGACTATGGCTACACCTTC

D gene: .
clone size: .
CDR3 length: 14
J gene: TRBJ2-1
V gene: TRBV24-1
CDR3 protein: CATSDPRTHNEQFF
CDR3 DNA: TGTGCCACCAGTGACCCCCGGACCCACAATGAGCAGTTCTTC

D gene: .
clone size: .
CDR3 length: 17
J gene: TRBJ1-3
V gene: TRBV15
CDR3 protein: CATSRDDPTKSGNTIYF
CDR3 DNA: TGTGCCACCAGCAGAGATGATCCAACGAAATCTGGAAACACCATATATTTT

D gene: .
clone size: .
CDR3 length: 15
J gene: TRBJ2-1
V gene: TRBV4-1
CDR3 protein: CASSWDASSYNEQFF
CDR3 DNA: TGCGCCAGCAGCTGGGACGCCAGCTCCTACAATGAGCAGTTCTTC

D gene: .
clone size: .
CDR3 length: 15
J gene: TRBJ2-2
V gene: TRBV30
CDR3 protein: CACNTGTLNTGELFF
CDR3 DNA: TGTGCCTGCAACACCGGGACCCTGAACACCGGGGAGCTGTTTTTT

D gene: .
clone size: .
CDR3 length: 14
J gene: TRBJ1-2
V gene: TRBV30
CDR3 protein: CAWTWGGSNYGYTF
CDR3 DNA: TGTGCCTGGACTTGGGGAGGGAGTAACTATGGCTACACCTTC

D gene: .
clone size: .
CDR3 length: 11
J gene: TRBJ1-1
V gene: TRBV27
CDR3 protein: CASSGYTEAFF
CDR3 DNA: TGTGCCAGCAGTGGGTACACTGAAGCTTTCTTT

D gene: TRBD2
clone size: .
CDR3 length: 19
J gene: TRBJ2-7
V gene: TRBV5-1
CDR3 protein: CASSLASRTSGGFDYEQYF
CDR3 DNA: TGCGCCAGCAGCTTGGCCTCCCGGACTAGCGGGGGGTTCGACTACGAGCAGTACTTC

D gene: .
clone size: .
CDR3 length: 13
J gene: TRBJ2-4
V gene: TRBV27
CDR3 protein: CASRELSKNIQYF
CDR3 DNA: TGTGCCAGCAGGGAACTTAGCAAAAACATTCAGTACTTC

D gene: TRBD1
clone size: .
CDR3 length: 15
J gene: TRBJ2-5
V gene: TRBV28
CDR3 protein: CASSFGQAHQETQYF
CDR3 DNA: TGTGCCAGCAGTTTTGGACAGGCCCACCAAGAGACCCAGTACTTC

D gene: TRBD1
clone size: .
CDR3 length: 16
J gene: TRBJ1-2
V gene: TRBV28
CDR3 protein: CASIKRDRVGAWGYTF
CDR3 DNA: TGTGCCAGCATTAAAAGGGACAGGGTCGGGGCATGGGGCTACACCTTC

D gene: TRBD1
clone size: .
CDR3 length: 16
J gene: TRBJ1-1
V gene: TRBV5-8
CDR3 protein: CASSRDRGHPSTEAFF
CDR3 DNA: TGTGCCAGCAGCCGGGACAGGGGGCATCCATCCACTGAAGCTTTCTTT

D gene: .
clone size: .
CDR3 length: 18
J gene: TRBJ2-2
V gene: TRBV19
CDR3 protein: CASSIIHLEGGNTGELFF
CDR3 DNA: TGTGCCAGTAGTATAATCCACCTGGAGGGGGGAAACACCGGGGAGCTGTTTTTT

D gene: .
clone size: few
CDR3 length: 13
J gene: TRBJ2-7
V gene: TRBV25-1
CDR3 protein: CASSPGTTYEQYF
CDR3 DNA: TGTGCCAGCAGTCCAGGGACGACCTACGAGCAGTACTTC

D gene: TRBD1
clone size: .
CDR3 length: 19
J gene: TRBJ1-5
V gene: TRBV5-3
CDR3 protein: CARRFTGAGRTVSNQPQHF
CDR3 DNA: TGTGCCAGAAGATTTACAGGGGCGGGCCGTACCGTGAGCAATCAGCCCCAGCATTTT

D gene: .
clone size: .
CDR3 length: 12
J gene: TRBJ2-7
V gene: TRBV27
CDR3 protein: CASSFQGHEQYF
CDR3 DNA: TGTGCCAGCTCCTTTCAGGGGCACGAGCAGTACTTC

D gene: .
clone size: .
CDR3 length: 14
J gene: TRBJ2-1
V gene: TRBV7-9
CDR3 protein: CASSLSGTYNEQFF
CDR3 DNA: TGTGCCAGCAGCTTAAGCGGAACCTACAATGAGCAGTTCTTC

D gene: .
clone size: .
CDR3 length: 15
J gene: TRBJ2-3
V gene: TRBV14
CDR3 protein: CASSQEAVSTDTQYF
CDR3 DNA: TGTGCCAGCAGCCAAGAGGCAGTTAGCACAGATACGCAGTATTTT

D gene: TRBD1
clone size: once
CDR3 length: 16
J gene: TRBJ2-1
V gene: TRBV5-4
CDR3 protein: CASSPSADRAPDEQFF
CDR3 DNA: TGTGCCAGCAGCCCGTCAGCGGACAGGGCCCCGGATGAGCAGTTCTTC

D gene: .
clone size: .
CDR3 length: 14
J gene: TRBJ1-1
V gene: TRBV13
CDR3 protein: CASSLGRGRAEAFF
CDR3 DNA: TGTGCCAGCAGCTTAGGCCGGGGCAGGGCTGAAGCTTTCTTT

D gene: TRBD1
clone size: .
CDR3 length: 18
J gene: TRBJ2-3
V gene: TRBV30
CDR3 protein: CAWSEGTGGQIDTDTQYF
CDR3 DNA: TGTGCCTGGAGTGAGGGGACAGGGGGACAGATTGACACAGATACGCAGTATTTT

D gene: .
clone size: once
CDR3 length: 16
J gene: TRBJ2-7
V gene: TRBV4-1
CDR3 protein: CASSQEGSRGAYEQYF
CDR3 DNA: TGCGCCAGCAGCCAAGAGGGGTCTCGAGGGGCATACGAGCAGTACTTC

D gene: .
clone size: .
CDR3 length: 15
J gene: TRBJ1-2
V gene: TRBV19
CDR3 protein: CASSIVGMLNYGYTF
CDR3 DNA: TGTGCCAGTAGTATCGTTGGTATGTTAAACTATGGCTACACCTTC

D gene: TRBD1
clone size: once
CDR3 length: 14
J gene: TRBJ2-7
V gene: TRBV14
CDR3 protein: CASSQPGQGGEQYF
CDR3 DNA: TGTGCCAGCAGCCAGCCGGGACAGGGCGGCGAGCAGTACTTC

D gene: .
clone size: .
CDR3 length: 14
J gene: TRBJ1-2
V gene: TRBV18
CDR3 protein: CASSPYADPIGYTF
CDR3 DNA: TGTGCCAGCTCACCGTACGCGGACCCCATTGGCTACACCTTC

D gene: .
clone size: few
CDR3 length: 13
J gene: TRBJ1-5
V gene: TRBV6-6
CDR3 protein: CASNPGQNQPQHF
CDR3 DNA: TGTGCCAGCAATCCCGGACAGAATCAGCCCCAGCATTTT

D gene: TRBD2
clone size: .
CDR3 length: 15
J gene: TRBJ2-1
V gene: TRBV15
CDR3 protein: CATSREAGGNNEQFF
CDR3 DNA: TGTGCCACCAGCAGAGAAGCGGGAGGTAACAATGAGCAGTTCTTC

D gene: TRBD1
clone size: .
CDR3 length: 13
J gene: TRBJ2-7
V gene: TRBV7-9
CDR3 protein: CASSLRDSYEQYF
CDR3 DNA: TGTGCCAGCAGCTTAAGGGACAGCTACGAGCAGTACTTC

D gene: .
clone size: .
CDR3 length: 13
J gene: TRBJ2-7
V gene: TRBV7-2
CDR3 protein: CASSPMQGKEQYF
CDR3 DNA: TGTGCCAGCAGCCCAATGCAGGGGAAAGAGCAGTACTTC

D gene: .
clone size: .
CDR3 length: 15
J gene: TRBJ1-2
V gene: TRBV2
CDR3 protein: CASSEGGGRTYGYTF
CDR3 DNA: TGTGCCAGCAGTGAAGGCGGTGGACGGACCTATGGCTACACCTTC

D gene: TRBD1
clone size: .
CDR3 length: 15
J gene: TRBJ2-1
V gene: TRBV2
CDR3 protein: CASSAGQGIWYEQFF
CDR3 DNA: TGTGCCAGCAGTGCGGGACAGGGGATTTGGTATGAGCAGTTCTTC

D gene: .
clone size: once
CDR3 length: 16
J gene: TRBJ2-3
V gene: TRBV14
CDR3 protein: CASSRLHGTGTDTQYF
CDR3 DNA: TGTGCCAGCAGCCGTCTCCACGGCACAGGCACAGATACGCAGTATTTT

D gene: TRBD1
clone size: .
CDR3 length: 14
J gene: TRBJ1-2
V gene: TRBV3-1/TRBV3-2
CDR3 protein: CASSPSTGVSGYTF
CDR3 DNA: TGTGCCAGCAGCCCAAGTACAGGGGTCAGTGGCTACACCTTC

D gene: .
clone size: .
CDR3 length: 16
J gene: TRBJ2-3
V gene: TRBV7-2
CDR3 protein: CASSLQFGPGGDTQYF
CDR3 DNA: TGTGCCAGCAGCCTCCAATTCGGGCCTGGTGGGGATACGCAGTATTTT

D gene: .
clone size: once
CDR3 length: 15
J gene: TRBJ1-2
V gene: TRBV5-1
CDR3 protein: CASSLGQIEVYGYTF
CDR3 DNA: TGCGCCAGCAGCTTGGGGCAAATAGAGGTCTATGGCTACACCTTC

D gene: .
clone size: once
CDR3 length: 12
J gene: TRBJ1-1
V gene: TRBV11-2
CDR3 protein: CASSRMNTEAFF
CDR3 DNA: TGTGCCAGCAGCAGAATGAACACTGAAGCTTTCTTT

D gene: .
clone size: .
CDR3 length: 16
J gene: TRBJ1-3
V gene: TRBV28
CDR3 protein: CASSLPTGTSGNTIYF
CDR3 DNA: TGTGCCAGCAGTCTGCCTACAGGGACCTCTGGAAACACCATATATTTT

D gene: TRBD1
clone size: .
CDR3 length: 14
J gene: TRBJ1-1
V gene: TRBV14
CDR3 protein: CASSQGDRHTEAFF
CDR3 DNA: TGTGCCAGCAGCCAAGGGGACAGACACACTGAAGCTTTCTTT

D gene: .
clone size: .
CDR3 length: 12
J gene: TRBJ1-2
V gene: TRBV28
CDR3 protein: CASVDSYYGYTF
CDR3 DNA: TGTGCCAGCGTGGACAGTTACTATGGCTACACCTTC

D gene: .
clone size: .
CDR3 length: 14
J gene: TRBJ1-1
V gene: TRBV15
CDR3 protein: CATSRGDNQEGAFF
CDR3 DNA: TGTGCCACCAGCAGAGGGGACAACCAAGAGGGAGCTTTCTTT

D gene: TRBD1
clone size: .
CDR3 length: 14
J gene: TRBJ1-4
V gene: TRBV10-1
CDR3 protein: CATPPTGSHEKLFF
CDR3 DNA: TGCGCCACCCCCCCGACAGGGAGTCATGAAAAACTGTTTTTT